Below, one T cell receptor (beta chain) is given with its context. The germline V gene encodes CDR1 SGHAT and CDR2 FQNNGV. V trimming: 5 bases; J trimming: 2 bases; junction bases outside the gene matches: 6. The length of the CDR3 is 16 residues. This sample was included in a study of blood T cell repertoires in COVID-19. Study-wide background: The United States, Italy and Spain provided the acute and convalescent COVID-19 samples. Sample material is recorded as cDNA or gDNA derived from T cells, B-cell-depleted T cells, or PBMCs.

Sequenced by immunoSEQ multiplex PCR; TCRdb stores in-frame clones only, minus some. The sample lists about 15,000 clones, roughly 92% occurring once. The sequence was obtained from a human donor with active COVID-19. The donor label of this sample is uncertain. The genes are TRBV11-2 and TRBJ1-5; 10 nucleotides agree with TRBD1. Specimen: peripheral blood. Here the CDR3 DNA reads TGTGCCAGCAGCGCGCTCGGGACAGGGGGCAATCAGCCCCAGCATTTT. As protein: CASSALGTGGNQPQHF.